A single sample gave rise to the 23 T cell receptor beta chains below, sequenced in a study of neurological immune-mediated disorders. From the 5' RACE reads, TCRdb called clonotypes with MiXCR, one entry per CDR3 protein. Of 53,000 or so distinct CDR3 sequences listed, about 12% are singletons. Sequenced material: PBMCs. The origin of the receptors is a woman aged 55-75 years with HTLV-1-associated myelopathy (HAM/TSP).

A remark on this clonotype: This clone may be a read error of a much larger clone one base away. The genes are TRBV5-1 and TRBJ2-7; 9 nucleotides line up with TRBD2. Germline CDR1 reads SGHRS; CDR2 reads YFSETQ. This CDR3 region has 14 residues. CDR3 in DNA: TGCGCCAGCAGCCAGCGGGAGGAGACCTACGAGAAGTACTTC. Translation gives CASSQREETYEKYF.

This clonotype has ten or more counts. This CDR3 is CASSLTDRDEQYF. CDR3 in DNA: TGCGCCAGCAGCTTAACGGACAGGGACGAGCAGTACTTC. The chain links TRBV5-1 to TRBJ2-7; 8 nucleotides agree with TRBD1. The CDR3 is made up of 13 amino acids. Germline values: CDR1 SGHRS, CDR2 YFSETQ. J gave up 5 bases and V 2 bases, and 3 bases lay outside the gene matches.

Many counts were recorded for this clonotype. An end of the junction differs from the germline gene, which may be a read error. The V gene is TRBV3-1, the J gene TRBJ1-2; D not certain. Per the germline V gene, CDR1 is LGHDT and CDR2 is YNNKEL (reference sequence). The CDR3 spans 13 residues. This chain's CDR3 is CANSPHWEYGYTF. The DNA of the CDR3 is TGTGCCAACAGCCCCCATTGGGAGTATGGCTACACCTTC. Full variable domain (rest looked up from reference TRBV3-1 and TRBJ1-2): DTAVSQTPKYLVTQMGNDKSIKCEQNLGHDTMYWYKQDSKKFLKIMFSYNNKELIINETVPNRFSPKSPDKAHLNLHINSLELGDSAVYFCANSPHWEYGYTFGSGTRLTVV.

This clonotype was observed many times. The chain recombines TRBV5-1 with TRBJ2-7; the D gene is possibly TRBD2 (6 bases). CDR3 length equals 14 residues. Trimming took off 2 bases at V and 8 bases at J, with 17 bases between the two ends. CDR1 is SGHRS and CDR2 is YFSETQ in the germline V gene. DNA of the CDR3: TGCGCCAGCAGCTTCGGGGGAGCGAATACGCAGCAGTACTTC. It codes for CASSFGGANTQQYF.

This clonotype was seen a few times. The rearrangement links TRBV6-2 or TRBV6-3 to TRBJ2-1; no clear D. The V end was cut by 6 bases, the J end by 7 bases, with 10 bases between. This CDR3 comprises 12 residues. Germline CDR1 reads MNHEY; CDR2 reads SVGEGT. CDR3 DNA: TGTGCCAGCAGGGATCCCCAAAATGAGCAGTTCTTC. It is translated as CASRDPQNEQFF.

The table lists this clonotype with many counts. The CDR3 nucleotides are TGTGCCAGCAGTGAATCTGGGAATTCACCCCTCCACTTT. Protein: CASSESGNSPLHF. The J gene is TRBJ1-6, the V gene TRBV25-1; unclear D gene. Trimming removed 1 base at V and 7 bases at J, with 5 bases between. Germline V gene sequence: CDR1 MGHDK, CDR2 SYGVNS. The CDR3 runs to 13 residues.

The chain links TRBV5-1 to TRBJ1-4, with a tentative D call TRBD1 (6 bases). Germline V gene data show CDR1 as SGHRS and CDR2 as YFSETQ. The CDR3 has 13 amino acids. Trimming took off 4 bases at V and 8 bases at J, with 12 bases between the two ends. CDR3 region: CASSGDNGEKLFF. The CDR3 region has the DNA TGCGCCAGCAGCGGGGACAACGGCGAAAAACTGTTTTTT.

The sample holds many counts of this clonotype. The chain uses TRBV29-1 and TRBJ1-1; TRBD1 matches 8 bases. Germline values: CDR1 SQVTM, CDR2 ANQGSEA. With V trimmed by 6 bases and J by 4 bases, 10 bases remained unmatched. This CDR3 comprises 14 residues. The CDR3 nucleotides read TGCAGCGTCGAAACAGGGGGGGTTGGCACTGAAGCTTTCTTT. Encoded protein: CSVETGGVGTEAFF.

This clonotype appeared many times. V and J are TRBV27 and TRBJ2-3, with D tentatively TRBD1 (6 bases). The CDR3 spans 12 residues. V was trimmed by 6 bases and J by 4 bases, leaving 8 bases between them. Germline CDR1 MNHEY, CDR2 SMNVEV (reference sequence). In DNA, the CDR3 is TGTGCCAGCAGAGAGGGGGCAGATACGCAGTATTTT. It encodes CASREGADTQYF.

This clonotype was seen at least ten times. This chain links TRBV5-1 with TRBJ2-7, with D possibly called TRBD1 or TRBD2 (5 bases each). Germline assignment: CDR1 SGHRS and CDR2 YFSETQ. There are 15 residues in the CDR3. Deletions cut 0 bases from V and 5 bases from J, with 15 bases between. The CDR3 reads CASSLAEGPPNEQYF. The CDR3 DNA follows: TGCGCCAGCAGCTTGGCCGAGGGACCCCCCAACGAGCAGTACTTC.

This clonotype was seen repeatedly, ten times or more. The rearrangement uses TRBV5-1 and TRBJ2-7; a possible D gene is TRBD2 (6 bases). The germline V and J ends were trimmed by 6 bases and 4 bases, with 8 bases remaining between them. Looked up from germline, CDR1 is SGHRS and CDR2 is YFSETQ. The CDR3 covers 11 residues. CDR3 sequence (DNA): TGCGCCAGCACCGCGGGATACGAGCAGTACTTC. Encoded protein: CASTAGYEQYF.

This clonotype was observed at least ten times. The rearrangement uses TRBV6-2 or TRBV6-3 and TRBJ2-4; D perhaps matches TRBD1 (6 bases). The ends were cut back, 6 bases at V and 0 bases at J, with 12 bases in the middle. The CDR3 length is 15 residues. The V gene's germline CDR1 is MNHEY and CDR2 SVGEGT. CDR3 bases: TGTGCCAGCAGCCCAGGACAGATAGCCAAAAACATTCAGTACTTC. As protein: CASSPGQIAKNIQYF.

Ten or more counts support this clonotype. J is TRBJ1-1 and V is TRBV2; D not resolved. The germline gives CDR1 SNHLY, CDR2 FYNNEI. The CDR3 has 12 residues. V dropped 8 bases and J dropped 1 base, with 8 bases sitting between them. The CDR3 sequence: CASRRENTEAFF. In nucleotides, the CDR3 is TGTGCCAGCCGGCGGGAGAACACTGAAGCTTTCTTT.

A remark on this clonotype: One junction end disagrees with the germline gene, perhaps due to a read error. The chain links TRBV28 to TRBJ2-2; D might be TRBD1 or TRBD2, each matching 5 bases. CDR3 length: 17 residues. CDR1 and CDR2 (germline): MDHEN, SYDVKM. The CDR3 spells CASSPSAWGCDTRELFF. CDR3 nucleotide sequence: TGTGCCAGCAGTCCCTCGGCGTGGGGGTGCGACACCAGGGAGCTGTTTTTT.

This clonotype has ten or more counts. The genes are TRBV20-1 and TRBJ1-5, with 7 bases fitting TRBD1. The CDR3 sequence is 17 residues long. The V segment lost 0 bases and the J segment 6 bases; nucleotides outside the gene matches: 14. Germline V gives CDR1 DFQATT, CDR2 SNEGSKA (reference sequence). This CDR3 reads CSARDFARGRGSQPQHF. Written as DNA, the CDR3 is TGCAGTGCTAGAGATTTCGCCCGGGGCAGGGGGTCTCAGCCCCAGCATTTT.

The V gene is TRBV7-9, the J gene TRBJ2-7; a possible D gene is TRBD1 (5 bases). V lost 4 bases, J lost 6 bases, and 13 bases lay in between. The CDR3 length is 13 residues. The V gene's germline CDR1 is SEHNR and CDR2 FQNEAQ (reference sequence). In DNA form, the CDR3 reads TGTGCCAGCAGCTGCAGGGTTAACGGCGAGCAGTACTTC. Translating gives CASSCRVNGEQYF.

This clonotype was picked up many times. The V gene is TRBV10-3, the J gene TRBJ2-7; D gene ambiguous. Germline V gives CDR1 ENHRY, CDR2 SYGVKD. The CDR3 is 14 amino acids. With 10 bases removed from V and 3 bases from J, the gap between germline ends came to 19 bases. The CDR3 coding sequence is TGTGCCACCTCACGATCCGGTGAGAGCTACGAGCAGTACTTC. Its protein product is CATSRSGESYEQYF.

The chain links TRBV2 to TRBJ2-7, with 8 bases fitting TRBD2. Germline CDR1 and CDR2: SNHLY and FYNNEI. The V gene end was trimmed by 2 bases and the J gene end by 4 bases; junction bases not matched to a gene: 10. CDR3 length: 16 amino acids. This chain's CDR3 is CASSEKAGGTPYEQYF. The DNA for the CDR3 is TGTGCCAGCAGTGAAAAGGCGGGAGGAACTCCGTACGAGCAGTACTTC.

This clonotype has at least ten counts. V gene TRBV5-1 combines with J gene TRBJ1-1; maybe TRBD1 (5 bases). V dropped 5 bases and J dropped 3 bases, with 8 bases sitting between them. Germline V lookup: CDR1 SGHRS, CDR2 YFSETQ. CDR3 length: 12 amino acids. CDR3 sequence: CASRQTDTEAFF. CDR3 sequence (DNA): TGCGCCAGCAGACAGACAGACACTGAAGCTTTCTTT.

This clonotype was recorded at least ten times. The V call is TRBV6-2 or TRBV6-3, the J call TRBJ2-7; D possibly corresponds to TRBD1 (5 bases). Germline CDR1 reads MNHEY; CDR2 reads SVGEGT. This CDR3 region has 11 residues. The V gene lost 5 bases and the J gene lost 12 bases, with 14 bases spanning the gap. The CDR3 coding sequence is TGTGCCAGCAGTACAGGCTCAGACCCGTACTTC. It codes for CASSTGSDPYF.

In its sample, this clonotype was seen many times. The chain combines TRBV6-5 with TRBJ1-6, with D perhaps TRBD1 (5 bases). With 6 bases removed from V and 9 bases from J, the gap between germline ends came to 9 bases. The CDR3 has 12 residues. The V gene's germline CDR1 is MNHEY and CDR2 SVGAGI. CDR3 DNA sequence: TGTGCCAGCAGGTCAGGGATTTCACCCCTCCACTTT. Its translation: CASRSGISPLHF.

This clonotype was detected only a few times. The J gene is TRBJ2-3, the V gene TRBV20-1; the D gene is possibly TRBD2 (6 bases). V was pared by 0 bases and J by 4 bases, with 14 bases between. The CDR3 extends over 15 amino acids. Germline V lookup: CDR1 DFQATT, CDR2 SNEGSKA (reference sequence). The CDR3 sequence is CSARDWGRFADTQYF. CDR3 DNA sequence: TGCAGTGCTAGAGATTGGGGGAGGTTCGCAGATACGCAGTATTTT.

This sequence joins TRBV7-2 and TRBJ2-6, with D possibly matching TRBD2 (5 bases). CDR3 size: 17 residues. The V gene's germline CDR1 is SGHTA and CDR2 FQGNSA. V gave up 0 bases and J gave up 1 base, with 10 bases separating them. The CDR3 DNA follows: TGTGCCAGCAGCTTAGCGTTAGGAGGTTCTGGGGCCAACGTCCTGACTTTC. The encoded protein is CASSLALGGSGANVLTF.